The entry below describes one T cell receptor (beta chain). Original processing notes: Counts of nucleated cells, estimated from reference gene primer amplification, were obtained. Method: immunoSEQ multiplex PCR; TCRdb's copy keeps in-frame clones and lacks some. V, J and clone size derive from that table, while D and trimming were established from the DNA sequence. The profile shows about 100,000 clones, roughly 92% of them singletons. The data derive from a study of blood T cell repertoires in COVID-19. For the study at large: Samples came from the United States, Italy and Spain, spanning acute and convalescent COVID-19.

The germline V gene encodes CDR1 KGHDR and CDR2 SFDVKD. The V gene end was trimmed by 7 bases and the J gene end by 6 bases; junction bases not matched to a gene: 7. The CDR3 sequence is 14 residues long. The chain employs TRBV24-1 and TRBJ1-5, with 8 positions matching TRBD1. The TCR originated in a man aged 60-69 years with acute or convalescent COVID-19. Sequencing was performed on peripheral blood. CDR3 sequence (DNA): TGTGCCACCAGATCGACAGGGGCAGGTCAGCCCCAGCATTTT. It translates to CATRSTGAGQPQHF.